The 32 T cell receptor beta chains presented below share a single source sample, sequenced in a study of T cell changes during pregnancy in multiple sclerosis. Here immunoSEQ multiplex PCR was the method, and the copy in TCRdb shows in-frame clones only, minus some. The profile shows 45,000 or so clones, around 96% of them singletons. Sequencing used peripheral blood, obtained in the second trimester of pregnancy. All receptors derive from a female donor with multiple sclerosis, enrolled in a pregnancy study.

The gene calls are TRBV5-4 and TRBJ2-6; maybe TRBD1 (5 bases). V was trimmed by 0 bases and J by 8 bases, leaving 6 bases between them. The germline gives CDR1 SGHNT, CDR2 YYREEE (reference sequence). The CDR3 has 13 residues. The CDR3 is CASSLDRTNVLTF. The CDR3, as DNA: TGTGCCAGCAGCTTGGACAGGACCAACGTCCTGACTTTC.

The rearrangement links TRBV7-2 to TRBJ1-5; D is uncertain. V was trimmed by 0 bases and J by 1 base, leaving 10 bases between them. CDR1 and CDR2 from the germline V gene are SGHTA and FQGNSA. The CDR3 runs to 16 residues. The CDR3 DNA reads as TGTGCCAGCAGCTTAGCTTTCCGCGGGAGCAATCAGCCCCAGCATTTT. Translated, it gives CASSLAFRGSNQPQHF. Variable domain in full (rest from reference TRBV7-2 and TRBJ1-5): GAGVSQSPSNKVTEKGKDVELRCDPISGHTALYWYRQSLGQGLEFLIYFQGNSAPDKSGLPSDRFSAERTGGSVSTLTIQRTQQEDSAVYLCASSLAFRGSNQPQHFGDGTRLSIL.

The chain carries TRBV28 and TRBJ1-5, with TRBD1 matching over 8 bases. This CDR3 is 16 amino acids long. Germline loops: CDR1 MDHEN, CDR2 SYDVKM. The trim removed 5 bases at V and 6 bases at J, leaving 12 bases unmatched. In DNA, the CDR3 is TGTGCCAGCAGTGCTACCGACAGGGGAATTGGTCAGCCCCAGCATTTT. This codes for CASSATDRGIGQPQHF.

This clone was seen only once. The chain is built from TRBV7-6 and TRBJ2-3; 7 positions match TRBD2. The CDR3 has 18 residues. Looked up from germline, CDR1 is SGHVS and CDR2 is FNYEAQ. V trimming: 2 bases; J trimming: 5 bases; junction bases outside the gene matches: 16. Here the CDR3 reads CASSLSHPGGSWGDTQYF. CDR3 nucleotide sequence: TGTGCCAGCAGCTTATCCCACCCGGGCGGGAGCTGGGGAGATACGCAGTATTTT. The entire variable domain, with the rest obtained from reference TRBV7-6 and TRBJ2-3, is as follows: GAGVSQSPRYKVTKRGQDVALRCDPISGHVSLYWYRQALGQGPEFLTYFNYEAQQDKSGLPNDRFSAERPEGSISTLTIQRTEQRDSAMYRCASSLSHPGGSWGDTQYFGPGTRLTVL.

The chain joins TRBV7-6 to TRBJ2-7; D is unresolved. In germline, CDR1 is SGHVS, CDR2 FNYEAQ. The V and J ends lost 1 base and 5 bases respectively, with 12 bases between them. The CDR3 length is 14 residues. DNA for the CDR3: TGTGCCAGCAGCTTAGACCCGGAGTCTCACGAGCAGTACTTC. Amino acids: CASSLDPESHEQYF.

The CDR3 loop reads CASSPPAGGVEQYF. The CDR3 nucleotides are TGCGCCAGCAGCCCCCCCGCCGGGGGGGTCGAGCAGTACTTC. The V gene is TRBV4-1, the J gene TRBJ2-5; 8 positions match TRBD2. Matching the DNA end better, TRBJ2-7 makes the J call doubtful. This CDR3 is 14 amino acids long. Germline V CDR1 and CDR2: MGHRA, YSYEKL.

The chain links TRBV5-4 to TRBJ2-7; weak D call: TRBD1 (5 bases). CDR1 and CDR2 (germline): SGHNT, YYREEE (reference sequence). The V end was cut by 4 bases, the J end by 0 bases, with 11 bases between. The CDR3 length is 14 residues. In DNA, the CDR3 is TGTGCCAGCAGCGAAGACAGTTCCTCCTACGAGCAGTACTTC. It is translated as CASSEDSSSYEQYF.

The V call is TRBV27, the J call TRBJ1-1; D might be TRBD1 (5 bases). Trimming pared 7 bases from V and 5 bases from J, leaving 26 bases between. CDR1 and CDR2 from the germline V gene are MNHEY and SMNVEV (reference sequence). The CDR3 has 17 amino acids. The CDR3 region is CASKLRGEIRFLTEAFF. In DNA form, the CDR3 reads TGTGCCAGCAAATTGCGGGGGGAAATACGTTTTTTGACTGAAGCTTTCTTT.

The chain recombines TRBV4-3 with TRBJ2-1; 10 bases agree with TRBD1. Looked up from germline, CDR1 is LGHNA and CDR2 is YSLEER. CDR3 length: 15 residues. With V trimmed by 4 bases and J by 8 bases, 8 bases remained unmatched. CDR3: CASSRSSGQGYEQFF. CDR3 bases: TGCGCCAGCAGCCGCAGCTCGGGACAGGGGTATGAGCAGTTCTTC.

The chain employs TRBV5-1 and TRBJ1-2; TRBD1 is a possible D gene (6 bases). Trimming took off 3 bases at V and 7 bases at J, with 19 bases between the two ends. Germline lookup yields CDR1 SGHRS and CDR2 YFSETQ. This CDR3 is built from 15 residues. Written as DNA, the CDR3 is TGCGCCAGCAGCTCGTCTCCTACAGGGAACCGTGGCTACACCTTC. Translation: CASSSSPTGNRGYTF.

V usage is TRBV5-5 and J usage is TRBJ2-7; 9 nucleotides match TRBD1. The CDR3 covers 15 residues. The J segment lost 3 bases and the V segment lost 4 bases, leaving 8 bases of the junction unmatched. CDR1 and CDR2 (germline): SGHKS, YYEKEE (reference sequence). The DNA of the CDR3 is TGTGCCAGCAGCAACCGGGACAGGGCGTACTACGAGCAGTACTTC. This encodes CASSNRDRAYYEQYF.

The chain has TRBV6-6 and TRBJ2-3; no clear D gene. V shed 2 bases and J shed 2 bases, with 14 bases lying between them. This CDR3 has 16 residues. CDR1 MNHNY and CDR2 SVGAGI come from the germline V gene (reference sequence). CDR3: CASSYSPSETTDTQYF. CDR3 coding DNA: TGTGCCAGCAGTTACAGTCCATCGGAGACCACAGATACGCAGTATTTT.

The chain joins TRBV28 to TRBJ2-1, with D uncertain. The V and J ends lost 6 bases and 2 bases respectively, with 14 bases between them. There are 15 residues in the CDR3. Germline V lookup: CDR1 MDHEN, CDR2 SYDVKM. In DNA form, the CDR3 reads TGTGCCAGCAGCCCGCGGTCCTTCGCCTACAATGAGCAGTTCTTC. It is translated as CASSPRSFAYNEQFF.

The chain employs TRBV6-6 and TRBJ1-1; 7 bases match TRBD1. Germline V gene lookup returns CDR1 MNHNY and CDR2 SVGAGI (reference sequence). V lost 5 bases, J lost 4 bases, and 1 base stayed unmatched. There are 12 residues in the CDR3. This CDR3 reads CASSNRGTEAFF. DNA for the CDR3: TGTGCCAGCAGTAACAGGGGCACTGAAGCTTTCTTT.

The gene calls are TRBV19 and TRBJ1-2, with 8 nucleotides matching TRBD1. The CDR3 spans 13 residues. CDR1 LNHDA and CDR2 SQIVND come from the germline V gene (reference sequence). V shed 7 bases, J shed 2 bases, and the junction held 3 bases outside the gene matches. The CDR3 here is CASIRTGNYGYTF. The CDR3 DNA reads TGTGCCAGTATCCGGACAGGGAACTATGGCTACACCTTC.

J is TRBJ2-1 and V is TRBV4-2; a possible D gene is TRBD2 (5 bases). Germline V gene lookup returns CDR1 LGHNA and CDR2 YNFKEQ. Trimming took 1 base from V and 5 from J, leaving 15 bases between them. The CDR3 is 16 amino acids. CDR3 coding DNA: TGTGCCAGCAGCCAAGGGGAGTCGGCACGCCACAATGAGCAGTTCTTC. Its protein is CASSQGESARHNEQFF.

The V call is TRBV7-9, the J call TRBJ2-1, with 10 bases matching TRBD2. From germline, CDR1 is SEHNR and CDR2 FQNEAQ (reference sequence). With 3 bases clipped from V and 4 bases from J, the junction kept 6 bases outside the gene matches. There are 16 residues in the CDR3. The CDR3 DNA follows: TGTGCCAGCAGCTTCTCTAGCGGGAGCGGTTACAATGAGCAGTTCTTC. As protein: CASSFSSGSGYNEQFF.

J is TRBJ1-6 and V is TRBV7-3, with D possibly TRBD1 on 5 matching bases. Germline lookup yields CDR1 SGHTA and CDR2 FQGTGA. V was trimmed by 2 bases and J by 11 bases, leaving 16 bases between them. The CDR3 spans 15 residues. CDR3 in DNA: TGTGCCAGCAGCTTAGACATTAGCGGGGGTGCACCCCTCCACTTT. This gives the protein CASSLDISGGAPLHF.

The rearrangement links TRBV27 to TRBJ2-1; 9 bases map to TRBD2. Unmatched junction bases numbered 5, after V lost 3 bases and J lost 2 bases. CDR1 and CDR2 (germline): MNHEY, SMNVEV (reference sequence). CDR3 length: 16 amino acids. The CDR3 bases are TGTGCCAGCAGTTTGGCTAGCGGGGAAACCTACAATGAGCAGTTCTTC. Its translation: CASSLASGETYNEQFF.

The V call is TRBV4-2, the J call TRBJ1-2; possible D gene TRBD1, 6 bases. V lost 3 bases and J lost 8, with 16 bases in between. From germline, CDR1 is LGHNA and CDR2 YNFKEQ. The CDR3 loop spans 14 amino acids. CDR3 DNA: TGTGCCAGCAGCCAGGAGTTGGGACATGTAGGCTACACCTTC. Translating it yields CASSQELGHVGYTF.

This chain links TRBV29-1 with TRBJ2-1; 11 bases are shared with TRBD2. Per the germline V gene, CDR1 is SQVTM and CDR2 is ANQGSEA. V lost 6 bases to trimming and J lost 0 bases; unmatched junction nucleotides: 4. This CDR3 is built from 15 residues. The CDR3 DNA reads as TGCAGCGTCTCGACTAGCGGGACCTCCTACAATGAGCAGTTCTTC. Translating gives CSVSTSGTSYNEQFF.

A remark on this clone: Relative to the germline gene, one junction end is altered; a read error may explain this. The CDR3 nucleotides read TGCGCCAGCAGCCAAGCACAGGGGGACTTGAGGAGCTTC. Protein sequence: CASSQAQGDLRSF. This chain joins TRBV4-1 and TRBJ1-2; 8 positions agree with TRBD1. From germline, CDR1 is MGHRA and CDR2 YSYEKL. CDR3 length equals 13 residues.

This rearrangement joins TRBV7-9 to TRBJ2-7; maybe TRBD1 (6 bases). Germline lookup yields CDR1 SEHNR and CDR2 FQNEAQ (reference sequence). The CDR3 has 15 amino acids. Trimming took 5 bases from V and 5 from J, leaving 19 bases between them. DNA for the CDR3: TGTGCCAGCAGCCTTAGTGGGCAGGGGAAAAACGAGCAGTACTTC. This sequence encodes CASSLSGQGKNEQYF.

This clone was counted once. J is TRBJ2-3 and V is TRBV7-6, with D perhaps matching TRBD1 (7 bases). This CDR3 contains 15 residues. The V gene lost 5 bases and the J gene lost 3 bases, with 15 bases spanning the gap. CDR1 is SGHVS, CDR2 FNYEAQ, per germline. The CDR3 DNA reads TGTGCCAGCAGCAGTTACAGGGGAGGAACAGATACGCAGTATTTT. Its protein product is CASSSYRGGTDTQYF. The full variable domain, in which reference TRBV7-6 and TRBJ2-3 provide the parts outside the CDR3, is GAGVSQSPRYKVTKRGQDVALRCDPISGHVSLYWYRQALGQGPEFLTYFNYEAQQDKSGLPNDRFSAERPEGSISTLTIQRTEQRDSAMYRCASSSYRGGTDTQYFGPGTRLTVL.

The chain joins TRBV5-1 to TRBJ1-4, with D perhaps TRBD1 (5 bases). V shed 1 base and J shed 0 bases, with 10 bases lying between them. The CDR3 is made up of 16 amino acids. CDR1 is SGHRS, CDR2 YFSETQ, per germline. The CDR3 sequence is CASSLRGSPTNEKLFF. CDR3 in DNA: TGCGCCAGCAGCTTGAGGGGCAGCCCAACTAATGAAAAACTGTTTTTT.

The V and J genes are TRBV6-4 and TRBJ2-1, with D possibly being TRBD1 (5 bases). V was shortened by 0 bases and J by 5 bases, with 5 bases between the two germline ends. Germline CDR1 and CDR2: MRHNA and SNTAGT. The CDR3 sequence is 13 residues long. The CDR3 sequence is CASSDSDNNEQFF. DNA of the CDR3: TGTGCCAGCAGTGACTCGGACAACAATGAGCAGTTCTTC.

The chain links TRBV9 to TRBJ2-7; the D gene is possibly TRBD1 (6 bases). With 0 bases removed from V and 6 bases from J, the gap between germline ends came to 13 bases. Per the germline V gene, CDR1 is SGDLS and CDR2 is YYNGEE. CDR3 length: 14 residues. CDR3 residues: CASSVGDRGGEQYF. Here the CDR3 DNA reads TGTGCCAGCAGCGTAGGAGACCGAGGGGGCGAGCAGTACTTC.

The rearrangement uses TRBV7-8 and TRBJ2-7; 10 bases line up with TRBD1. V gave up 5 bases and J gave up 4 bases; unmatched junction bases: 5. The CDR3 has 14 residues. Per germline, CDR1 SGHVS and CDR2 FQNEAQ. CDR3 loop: CASSTDRGRYEQYF. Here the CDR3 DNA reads TGTGCCAGCAGCACGGACAGGGGGAGGTACGAGCAGTACTTC.

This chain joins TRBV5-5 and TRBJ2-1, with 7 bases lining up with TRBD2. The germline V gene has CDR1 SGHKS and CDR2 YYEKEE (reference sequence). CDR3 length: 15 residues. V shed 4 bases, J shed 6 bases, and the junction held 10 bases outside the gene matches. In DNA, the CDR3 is TGTGCCAGCAGCCCAAGGGAGGGCCTCCCCAATGAGCAGTTCTTC. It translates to CASSPREGLPNEQFF.

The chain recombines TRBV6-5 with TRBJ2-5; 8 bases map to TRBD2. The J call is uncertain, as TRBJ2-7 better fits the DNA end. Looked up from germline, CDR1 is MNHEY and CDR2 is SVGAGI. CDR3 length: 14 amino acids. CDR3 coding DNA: TGTGCCAGCAGTTTTGGGACTAGGGGCTACGAGCAGTACTTC. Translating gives CASSFGTRGYEQYF.

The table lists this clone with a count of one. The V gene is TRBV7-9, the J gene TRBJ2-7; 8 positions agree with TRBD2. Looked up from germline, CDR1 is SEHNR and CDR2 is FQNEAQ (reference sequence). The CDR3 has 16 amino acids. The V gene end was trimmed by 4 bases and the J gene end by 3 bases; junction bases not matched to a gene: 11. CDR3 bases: TGTGCCAGCAGCTCCCGGGGGGGGCTAAGCATCTACGAGCAGTACTTC. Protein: CASSSRGGLSIYEQYF.

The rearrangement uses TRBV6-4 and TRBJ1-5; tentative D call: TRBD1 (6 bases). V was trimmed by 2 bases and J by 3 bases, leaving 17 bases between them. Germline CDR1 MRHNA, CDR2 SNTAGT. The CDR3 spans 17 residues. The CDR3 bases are TGTGCCAGCAGTGACCAGGACAGCGAGAGGGACAATCAGCCCCAGCATTTT. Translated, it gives CASSDQDSERDNQPQHF.